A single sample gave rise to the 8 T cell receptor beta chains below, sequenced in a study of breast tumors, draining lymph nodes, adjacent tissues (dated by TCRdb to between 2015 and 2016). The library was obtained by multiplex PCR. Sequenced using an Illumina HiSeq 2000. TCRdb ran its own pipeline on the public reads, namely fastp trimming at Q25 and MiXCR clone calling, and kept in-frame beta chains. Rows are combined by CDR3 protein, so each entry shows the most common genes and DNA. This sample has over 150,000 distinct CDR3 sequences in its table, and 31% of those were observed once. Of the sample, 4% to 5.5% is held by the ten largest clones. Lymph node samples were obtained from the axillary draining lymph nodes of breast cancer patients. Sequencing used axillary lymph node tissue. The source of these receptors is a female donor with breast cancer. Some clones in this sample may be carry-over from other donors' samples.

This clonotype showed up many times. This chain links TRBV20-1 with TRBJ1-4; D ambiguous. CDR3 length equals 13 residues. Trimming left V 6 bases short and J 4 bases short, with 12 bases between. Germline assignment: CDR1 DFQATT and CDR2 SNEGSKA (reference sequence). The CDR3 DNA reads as TGCAGTGCCCTCGAGCTCTTTAATGAAAAACTGTTTTTT. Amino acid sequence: CSALELFNEKLFF.

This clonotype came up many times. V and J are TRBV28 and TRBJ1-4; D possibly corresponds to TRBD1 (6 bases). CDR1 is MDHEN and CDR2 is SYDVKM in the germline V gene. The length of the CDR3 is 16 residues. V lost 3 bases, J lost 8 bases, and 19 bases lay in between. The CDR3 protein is CASSLVPSTGREKLFF. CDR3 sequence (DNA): TGTGCCAGCAGTTTGGTCCCCTCAACAGGGCGGGAAAAACTGTTTTTT.

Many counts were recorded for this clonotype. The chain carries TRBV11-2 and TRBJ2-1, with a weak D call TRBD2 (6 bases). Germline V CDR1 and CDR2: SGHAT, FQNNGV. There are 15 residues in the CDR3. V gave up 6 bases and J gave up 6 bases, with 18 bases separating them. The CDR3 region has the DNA TGTGCCAGCAGGCCCCAGACTAGGGCCTTCAATGAGCAGTTCTTC. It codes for CASRPQTRAFNEQFF.

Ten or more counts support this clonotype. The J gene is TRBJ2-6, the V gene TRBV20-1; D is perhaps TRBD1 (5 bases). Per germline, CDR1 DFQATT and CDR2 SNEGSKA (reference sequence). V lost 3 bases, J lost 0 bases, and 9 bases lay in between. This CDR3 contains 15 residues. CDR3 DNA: TGCAGTGCTAGGACAGCCAACTCTGGGGCCAACGTCCTGACTTTC. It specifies CSARTANSGANVLTF.

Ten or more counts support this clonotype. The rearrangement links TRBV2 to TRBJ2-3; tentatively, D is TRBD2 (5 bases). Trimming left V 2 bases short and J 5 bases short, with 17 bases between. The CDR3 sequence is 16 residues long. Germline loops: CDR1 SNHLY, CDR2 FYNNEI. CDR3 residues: CASSERATTRGDTQYF. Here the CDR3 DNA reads TGTGCCAGCAGTGAAAGGGCGACTACCCGCGGAGATACGCAGTATTTT.

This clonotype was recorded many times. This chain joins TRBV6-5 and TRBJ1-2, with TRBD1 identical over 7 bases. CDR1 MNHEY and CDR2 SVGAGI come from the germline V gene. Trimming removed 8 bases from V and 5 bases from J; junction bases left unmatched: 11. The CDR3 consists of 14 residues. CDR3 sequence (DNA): TGTGCCAGCTCCTGGGAGGGGGCGGGGTATGGCTACACCTTC. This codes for CASSWEGAGYGYTF.

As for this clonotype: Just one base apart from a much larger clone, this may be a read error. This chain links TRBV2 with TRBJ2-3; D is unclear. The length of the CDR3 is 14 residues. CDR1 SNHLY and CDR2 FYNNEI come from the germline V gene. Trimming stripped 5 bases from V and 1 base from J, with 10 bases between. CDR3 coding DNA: TGTGCCAGCAGTTTAGGGCCCCGCACAGATACGCAGTATTTT. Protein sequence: CASSLGPRTDTQYF.

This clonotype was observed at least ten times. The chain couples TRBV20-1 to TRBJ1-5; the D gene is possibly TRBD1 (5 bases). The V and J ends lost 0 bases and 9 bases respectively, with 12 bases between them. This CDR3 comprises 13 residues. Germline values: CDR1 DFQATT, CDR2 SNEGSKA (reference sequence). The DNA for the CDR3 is TGCAGTGCTAGAGAAGCGGGGGTAGGGCCCCAGCATTTT. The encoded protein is CSAREAGVGPQHF.